Shown below are 14 T cell receptor beta chains from a single sample sequenced in a study of blood T cell repertoires in COVID-19. Profiling relied on immunoSEQ multiplex PCR, and the TCRdb table lists in-frame clones only, not all of them. This sample has 150,000 to 200,000 clones; 80% to 90% occur once, and the top ten carry 9.5% to 12%. The sequenced sample consisted of peripheral blood. All receptors derive from an older woman with COVID-19, enrolled during active disease.

This clone was seen only a few times. The CDR3 here is CASSVEGTGGAEQYF. CDR3 DNA sequence: TGTGCCAGCAGCGTAGAAGGGACAGGGGGCGCCGAGCAGTACTTC. The rearrangement joins TRBV9 to TRBJ2-7; 12 bases map to TRBD1. This CDR3 region has 15 residues. Trimming at V came to 0 bases and at J to 6 bases, leaving 4 bases not matched to a gene. Per germline, CDR1 SGDLS and CDR2 YYNGEE. The full variable domain, completed using reference TRBV9 and TRBJ2-7, is DSGVTQTPKHLITATGQRVTLRCSPRSGDLSVYWYQQSLDQGLQFLIQYYNGEERAKGNILERFSAQQFPDLHSELNLSSLELGDSALYFCASSVEGTGGAEQYFGPGTRLTVT.

The J gene is TRBJ1-5, the V gene TRBV4-3; the D gene is possibly TRBD1 (5 bases). Germline CDR1 reads LGHNA; CDR2 reads YSLEER. This CDR3 contains 16 residues. Between the trimmed V and J ends, which lost 4 bases and 6 bases, there was a span of 19 bases. The CDR3 region has the DNA TGCGCCAGCAGCCCGGGGGTCGGGGGGAAGGCTCAGCCCCAGCATTTT. It codes for CASSPGVGGKAQPQHF.

CDR3 amino acids: CASSRDRGWGYTF. As DNA, the CDR3 is TGTGCCAGCAGCCGGGACAGGGGCTGGGGCTACACCTTC. The chain recombines TRBV27 with TRBJ1-2, with 10 positions matching TRBD1. This CDR3 is 13 amino acids long. Germline values: CDR1 MNHEY, CDR2 SMNVEV (reference sequence). V lost 6 bases and J lost 8; bases outside the gene matches: 6.

The chain uses TRBV7-9 and TRBJ1-1; tentative D call: TRBD1 (5 bases). The CDR3 consists of 15 residues. Deletions cut 1 base from V and 4 bases from J, with 13 bases between. Germline lookup yields CDR1 SEHNR and CDR2 FQNEAQ (reference sequence). In nucleotides, the CDR3 is TGTGCCAGCAGCTTAGGTGGGAACGGGGGCACTGAAGCTTTCTTT. Its translation is CASSLGGNGGTEAFF.

V usage is TRBV10-1 and J usage is TRBJ2-5, with 8 positions matching TRBD1. Germline CDR1 reads WNHNN; CDR2 reads SYGVQD (reference sequence). Trimming removed 0 bases from V and 4 bases from J; junction bases left unmatched: 10. CDR3 length: 17 amino acids. The CDR3 DNA follows: TGCGCCAGCAGTGAGTCAGGCCAGGGGGCAGGTACAGAGACCCAGTACTTC. Its translation is CASSESGQGAGTETQYF.

The gene calls are TRBV27 and TRBJ2-3, with D perhaps TRBD1 (6 bases). Per the germline V gene, CDR1 is MNHEY and CDR2 is SMNVEV (reference sequence). CDR3 length: 14 amino acids. V was cut by 5 bases and J by 6 bases, with 15 bases left in between. CDR3 nucleotides: TGTGCCAGCAGTCCTAGATCAGGGGTGGATACGCAGTATTTT. This encodes CASSPRSGVDTQYF.

The chain carries TRBV30 and TRBJ1-2; D gene unclear. In germline, CDR1 is GTSNPN, CDR2 SVGIG (reference sequence). V lost 5 bases and J lost 8, with 9 bases in between. This CDR3 has 10 residues. The CDR3 is CAWVGGGYTF. CDR3 DNA: TGTGCCTGGGTCGGAGGAGGCTACACCTTC.

The chain carries TRBV7-9 and TRBJ2-1, with 9 nucleotides matching TRBD1. From germline, CDR1 is SEHNR and CDR2 FQNEAQ (reference sequence). Trimming at V came to 7 bases and at J to 3 bases, leaving 7 bases not matched to a gene. The CDR3 has 15 residues. CDR3 coding DNA: TGTGCCAGCATCCTTCTGGGACAGGGCTACAATGAGCAGTTCTTC. Protein: CASILLGQGYNEQFF.

The genes are TRBV25-1 and TRBJ1-6, with a possible D match to TRBD1 (5 bases). With 6 bases removed from V and 9 bases from J, the gap between germline ends came to 12 bases. The V gene's germline CDR1 is MGHDK and CDR2 SYGVNS. The CDR3 is made up of 13 amino acids. Here the CDR3 DNA reads TGTGCCAGCAGCCTACCGGGGGGTTCACCCCTCCACTTT. Translation gives CASSLPGGSPLHF.

The V gene is TRBV7-6, the J gene TRBJ1-4; the D gene is possibly TRBD1 (6 bases). V was cut by 2 bases and J by 6 bases, with 13 bases left in between. The CDR3 extends over 15 amino acids. Looked up from germline, CDR1 is SGHVS and CDR2 is FNYEAQ. CDR3 region: CASSLRGQRYEKLFF. The CDR3 coding sequence is TGTGCCAGCAGCTTAAGAGGACAGCGCTATGAAAAACTGTTTTTT.

The V gene is TRBV6-5, the J gene TRBJ1-1; D uncertain. Trimming pared 2 bases from V and 9 bases from J, leaving 10 bases between. Germline-derived CDR1 and CDR2 are MNHEY and SVGAGI. The CDR3 is 12 amino acids. The DNA of the CDR3 is TGTGCCAGCAGTTACCAGGCAGGCAAAGCTTTCTTT. Amino acids: CASSYQAGKAFF.

CDR3 loop: CASSLGLRPPRTGLTDTQYF. CDR3 coding DNA: TGTGCCAGCAGTTTGGGCCTTAGGCCCCCCCGGACAGGGCTAACAGATACGCAGTATTTT. This chain links TRBV27 with TRBJ2-3; TRBD1 aligns across 8 bases. Germline trimming cut 3 bases from V and 3 bases from J; bases unmatched to any gene: 20. CDR3 length: 20 residues. Per the germline V gene, CDR1 is MNHEY and CDR2 is SMNVEV (reference sequence).

This clone showed up just once. V usage is TRBV7-2 and J usage is TRBJ2-7, with TRBD1 as a possible D gene (6 bases). CDR1 and CDR2 (germline): SGHTA, FQGNSA. Trimming cost V 4 bases and J 0 bases, with 13 bases left between them. The CDR3 spans 15 residues. The CDR3 here is CASSSLGGSSYEQYF. Written as DNA, the CDR3 is TGTGCCAGCAGCTCCTTAGGGGGTTCCTCCTACGAGCAGTACTTC. Full variable domain (missing parts from reference TRBV7-2 and TRBJ2-7): GAGVSQSPSNKVTEKGKDVELRCDPISGHTALYWYRQSLGQGLEFLIYFQGNSAPDKSGLPSDRFSAERTGGSVSTLTIQRTQQEDSAVYLCASSSLGGSSYEQYFGPGTRLTVT.

This chain connects TRBV28 to TRBJ2-3, with 11 bases fitting TRBD2. The CDR3 has 17 residues. Germline lookup yields CDR1 MDHEN and CDR2 SYDVKM. J lost 5 bases, V lost 2 bases, and 9 bases had no gene match. The CDR3 loop reads CASSLDASGRLGDTQYF. For the CDR3, the DNA is TGTGCCAGCAGTTTAGACGCTAGCGGGAGGCTCGGAGATACGCAGTATTTT.